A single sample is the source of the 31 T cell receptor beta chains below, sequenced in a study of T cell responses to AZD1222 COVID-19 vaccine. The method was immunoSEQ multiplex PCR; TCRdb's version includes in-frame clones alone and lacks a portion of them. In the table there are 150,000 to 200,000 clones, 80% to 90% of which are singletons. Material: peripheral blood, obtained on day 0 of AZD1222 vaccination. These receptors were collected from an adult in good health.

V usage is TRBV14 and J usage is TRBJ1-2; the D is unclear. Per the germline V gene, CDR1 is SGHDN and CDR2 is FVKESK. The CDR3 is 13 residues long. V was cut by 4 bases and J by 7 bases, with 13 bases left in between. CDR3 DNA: TGTGCCAGCAGCCTGCGACTGGAGGCTGGCTACACCTTC. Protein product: CASSLRLEAGYTF.

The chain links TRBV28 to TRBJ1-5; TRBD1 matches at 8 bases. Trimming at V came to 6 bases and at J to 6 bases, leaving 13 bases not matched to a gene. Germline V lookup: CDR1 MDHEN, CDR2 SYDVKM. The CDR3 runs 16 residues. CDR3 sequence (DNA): TGTGCCAGCAGGTTTTCCAGGGGGCGAAAATTTCAGCCCCAGCATTTT. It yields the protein CASRFSRGRKFQPQHF.

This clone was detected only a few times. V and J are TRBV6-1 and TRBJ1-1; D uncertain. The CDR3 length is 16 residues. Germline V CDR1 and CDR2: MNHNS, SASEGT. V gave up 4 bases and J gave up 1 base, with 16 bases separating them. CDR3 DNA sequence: TGTGCCAGCAGTGTAATGGGCCTGGAGGGGAACACTGAAGCTTTCTTT. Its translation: CASSVMGLEGNTEAFF.

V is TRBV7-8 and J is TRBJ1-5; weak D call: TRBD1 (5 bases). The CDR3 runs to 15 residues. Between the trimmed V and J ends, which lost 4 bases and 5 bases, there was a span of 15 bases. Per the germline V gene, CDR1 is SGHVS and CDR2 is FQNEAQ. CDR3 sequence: CASSSWGTTDQPQHF. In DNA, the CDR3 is TGTGCCAGCAGCTCTTGGGGGACGACGGATCAGCCCCAGCATTTT.

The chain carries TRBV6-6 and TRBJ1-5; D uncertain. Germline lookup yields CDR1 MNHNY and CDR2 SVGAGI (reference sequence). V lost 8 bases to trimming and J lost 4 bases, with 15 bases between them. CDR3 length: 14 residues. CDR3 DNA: TGTGCCAGCCTTGAATCTCGGAGAAATCAGCCCCAGCATTTT. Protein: CASLESRRNQPQHF.

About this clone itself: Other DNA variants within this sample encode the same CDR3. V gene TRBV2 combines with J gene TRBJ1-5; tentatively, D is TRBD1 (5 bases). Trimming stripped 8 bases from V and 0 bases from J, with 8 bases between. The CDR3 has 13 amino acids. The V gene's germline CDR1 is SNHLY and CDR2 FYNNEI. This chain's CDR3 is CASGGNSNQPQHF. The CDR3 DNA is TGTGCCAGCGGGGGGAATAGCAATCAGCCCCAGCATTTT.

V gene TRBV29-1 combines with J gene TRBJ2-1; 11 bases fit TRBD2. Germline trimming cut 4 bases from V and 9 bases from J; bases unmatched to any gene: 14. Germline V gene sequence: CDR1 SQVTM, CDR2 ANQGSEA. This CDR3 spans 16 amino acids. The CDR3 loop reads CSVAINTPGLAVEQFF. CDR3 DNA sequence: TGCAGCGTTGCAATTAATACACCGGGACTAGCGGTTGAGCAGTTCTTC.

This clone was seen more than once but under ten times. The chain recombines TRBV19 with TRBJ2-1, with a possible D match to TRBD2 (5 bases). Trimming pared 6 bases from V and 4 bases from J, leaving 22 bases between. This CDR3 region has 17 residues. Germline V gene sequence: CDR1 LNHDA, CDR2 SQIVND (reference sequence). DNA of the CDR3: TGTGCCAGTAGCCTATATCCGTCGGGGTTAGGTTACAATGAGCAGTTCTTC. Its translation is CASSLYPSGLGYNEQFF.

CDR3 bases: TGTGCCAGCAGCTTGCCCTACTCTGGGGCCAACGTCCTGACTTTC. This gives the protein CASSLPYSGANVLTF. The chain employs TRBV5-4 and TRBJ2-6; D unresolved. The CDR3 consists of 15 residues. V gave up 1 base and J gave up 0 bases, with 5 bases separating them. CDR1 and CDR2 from the germline V gene are SGHNT and YYREEE (reference sequence).

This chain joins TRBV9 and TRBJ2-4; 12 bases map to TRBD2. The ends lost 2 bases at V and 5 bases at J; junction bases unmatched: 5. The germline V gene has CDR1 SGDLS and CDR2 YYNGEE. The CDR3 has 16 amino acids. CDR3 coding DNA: TGTGCCAGCAGCGTCGGGCTAGCGGGAGGGGAAAACATTCAGTACTTC. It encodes CASSVGLAGGENIQYF.

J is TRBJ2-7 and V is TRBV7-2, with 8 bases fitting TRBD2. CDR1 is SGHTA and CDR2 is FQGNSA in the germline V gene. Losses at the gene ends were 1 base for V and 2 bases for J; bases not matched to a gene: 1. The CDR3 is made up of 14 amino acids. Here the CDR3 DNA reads TGTGCCAGCAGCTTAGACGGGGGGGCCTACGAGCAGTACTTC. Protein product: CASSLDGGAYEQYF.

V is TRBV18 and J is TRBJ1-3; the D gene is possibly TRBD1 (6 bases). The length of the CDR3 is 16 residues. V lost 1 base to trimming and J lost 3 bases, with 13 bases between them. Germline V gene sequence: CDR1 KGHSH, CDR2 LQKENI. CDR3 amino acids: CASSPLGQGRGNTIYF. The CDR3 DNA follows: TGTGCCAGCTCACCACTTGGCCAGGGGCGTGGAAACACCATATATTTT.

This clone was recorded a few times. The CDR3 sequence is CASSARGNYGYTF. CDR3 sequence (DNA): TGTGCCAGCAGCGCCCGGGGGAACTATGGCTACACCTTC. The genes are TRBV9 and TRBJ1-2; the D gene is possibly TRBD1 (5 bases). This CDR3 region has 13 residues. Germline lookup yields CDR1 SGDLS and CDR2 YYNGEE. The V and J ends lost 3 bases and 2 bases respectively, with 8 bases between them.

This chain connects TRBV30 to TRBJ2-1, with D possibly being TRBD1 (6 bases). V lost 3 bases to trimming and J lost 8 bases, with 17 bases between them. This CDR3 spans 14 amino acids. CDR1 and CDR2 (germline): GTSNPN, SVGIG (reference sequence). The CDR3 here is CAWSLGQFRDEQFF. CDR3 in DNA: TGTGCCTGGAGCCTAGGACAGTTTCGGGATGAGCAGTTCTTC.

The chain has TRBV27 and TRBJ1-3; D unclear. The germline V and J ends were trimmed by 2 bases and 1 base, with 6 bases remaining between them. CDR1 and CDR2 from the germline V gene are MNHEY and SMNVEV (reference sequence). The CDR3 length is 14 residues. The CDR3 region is CASSLGESGNTIYF. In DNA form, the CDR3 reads TGTGCCAGCAGTTTAGGTGAATCTGGAAACACCATATATTTT.

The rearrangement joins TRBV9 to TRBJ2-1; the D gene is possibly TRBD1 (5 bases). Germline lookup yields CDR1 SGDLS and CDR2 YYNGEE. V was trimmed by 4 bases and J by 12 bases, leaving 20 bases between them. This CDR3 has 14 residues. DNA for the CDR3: TGTGCCAGCAGCCAGGGAAACTCCCCAGCCGGGCAGTTCTTC. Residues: CASSQGNSPAGQFF.

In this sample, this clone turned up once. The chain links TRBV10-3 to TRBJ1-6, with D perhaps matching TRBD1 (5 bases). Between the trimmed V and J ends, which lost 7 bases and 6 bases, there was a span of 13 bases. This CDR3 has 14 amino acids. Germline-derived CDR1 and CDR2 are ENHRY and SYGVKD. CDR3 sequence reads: CAITVGGINSPLHF. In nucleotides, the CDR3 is TGTGCCATCACTGTTGGGGGGATTAATTCACCCCTCCACTTT.

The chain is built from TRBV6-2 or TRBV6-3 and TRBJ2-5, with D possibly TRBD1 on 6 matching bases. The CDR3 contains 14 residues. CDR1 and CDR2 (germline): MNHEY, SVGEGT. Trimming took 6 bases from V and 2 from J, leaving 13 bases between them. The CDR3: CASSLWGLQETQYF. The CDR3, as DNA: TGTGCCAGCAGCCTCTGGGGGCTTCAAGAGACCCAGTACTTC.

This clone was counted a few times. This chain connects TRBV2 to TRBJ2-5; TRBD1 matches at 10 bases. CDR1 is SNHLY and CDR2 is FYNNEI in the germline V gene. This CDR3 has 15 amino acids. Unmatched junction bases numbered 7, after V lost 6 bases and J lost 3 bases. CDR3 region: CASRAQTGGEETQYF. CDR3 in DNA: TGTGCCAGCAGAGCCCAGACAGGGGGCGAAGAGACCCAGTACTTC.

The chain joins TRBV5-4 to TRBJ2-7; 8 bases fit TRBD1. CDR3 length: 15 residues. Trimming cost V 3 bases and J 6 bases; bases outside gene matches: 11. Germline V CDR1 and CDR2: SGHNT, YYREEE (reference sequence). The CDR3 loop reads CASSSTGQGTGEQYF. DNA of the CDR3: TGTGCCAGCAGCTCCACCGGACAGGGTACTGGCGAGCAGTACTTC.

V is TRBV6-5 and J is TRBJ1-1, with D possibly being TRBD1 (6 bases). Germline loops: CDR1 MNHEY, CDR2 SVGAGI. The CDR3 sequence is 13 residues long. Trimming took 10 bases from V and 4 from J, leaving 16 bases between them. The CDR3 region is CAIGQFEGTEAFF. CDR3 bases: TGTGCCATTGGACAGTTCGAGGGCACTGAAGCTTTCTTT.

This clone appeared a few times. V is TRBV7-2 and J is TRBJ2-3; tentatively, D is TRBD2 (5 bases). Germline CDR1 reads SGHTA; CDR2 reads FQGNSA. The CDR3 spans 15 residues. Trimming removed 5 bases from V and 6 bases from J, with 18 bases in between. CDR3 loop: CASSKPPTMGDTQYF. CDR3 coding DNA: TGTGCCAGCAGCAAGCCCCCGACTATGGGGGATACGCAGTATTTT. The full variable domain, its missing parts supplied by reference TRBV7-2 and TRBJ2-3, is GAGVSQSPSNKVTEKGKDVELRCDPISGHTALYWYRQSLGQGLEFLIYFQGNSAPDKSGLPSDRFSAERTGGSVSTLTIQRTQQEDSAVYLCASSKPPTMGDTQYFGPGTRLTVL.

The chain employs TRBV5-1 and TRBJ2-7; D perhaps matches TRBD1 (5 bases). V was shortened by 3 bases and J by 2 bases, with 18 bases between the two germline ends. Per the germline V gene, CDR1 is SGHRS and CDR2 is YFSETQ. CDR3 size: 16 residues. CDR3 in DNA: TGCGCCAGCAGCTCCCTGTCGTCAGGGTATACCTACGAGCAGTACTTC. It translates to CASSSLSSGYTYEQYF.

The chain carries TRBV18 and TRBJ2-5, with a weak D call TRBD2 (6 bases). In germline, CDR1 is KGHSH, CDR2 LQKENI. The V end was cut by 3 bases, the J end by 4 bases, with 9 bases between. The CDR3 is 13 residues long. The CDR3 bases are TGTGCCAGCTCACCTGCCGGGGGAGAGACCCAGTACTTC. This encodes CASSPAGGETQYF.

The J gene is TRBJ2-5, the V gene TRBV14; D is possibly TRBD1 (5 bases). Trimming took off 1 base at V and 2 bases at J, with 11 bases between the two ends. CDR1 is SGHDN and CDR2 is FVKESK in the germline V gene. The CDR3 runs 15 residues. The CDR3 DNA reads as TGTGCCAGCAGCCAAGGCAGGGCCCTTCAAGAGACCCAGTACTTC. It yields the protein CASSQGRALQETQYF.

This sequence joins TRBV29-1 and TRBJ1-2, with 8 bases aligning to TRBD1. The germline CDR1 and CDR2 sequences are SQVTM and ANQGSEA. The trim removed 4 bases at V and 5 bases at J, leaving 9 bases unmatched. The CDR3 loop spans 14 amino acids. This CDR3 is CSVAYRGGLYGYTF. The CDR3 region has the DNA TGCAGCGTTGCATACAGGGGGGGATTGTATGGCTACACCTTC. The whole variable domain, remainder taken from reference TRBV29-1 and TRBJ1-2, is SAVISQKPSRDICQRGTSLTIQCQVDSQVTMMFWYRQQPGQSLTLIATANQGSEATYESGFVIDKFPISRPNLTFSTLTVSNMSPEDSSIYLCSVAYRGGLYGYTFGSGTRLTVV.

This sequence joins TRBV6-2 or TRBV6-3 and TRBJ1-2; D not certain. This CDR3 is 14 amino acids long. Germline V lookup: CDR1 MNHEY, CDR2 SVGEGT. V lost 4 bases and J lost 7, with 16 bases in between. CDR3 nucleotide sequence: TGTGCCAGCAGTTTAGGGCCGCGCGTAGCTGGCTACACCTTC. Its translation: CASSLGPRVAGYTF.

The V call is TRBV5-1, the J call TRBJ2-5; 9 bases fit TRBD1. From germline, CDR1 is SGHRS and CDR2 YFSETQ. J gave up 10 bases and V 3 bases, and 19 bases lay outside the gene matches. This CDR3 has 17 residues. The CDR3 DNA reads TGCGCCAGCAGCTCGTCCCGGGACAGGGAGGGGTCAGAATTCCAGTACTTC. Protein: CASSSSRDREGSEFQYF. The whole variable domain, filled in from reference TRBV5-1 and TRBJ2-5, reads KAGVTQTPRYLIKTRGQQVTLSCSPISGHRSVSWYQQTPGQGLQFLFEYFSETQRNKGNFPGRFSGRQFSNSRSEMNVSTLELGDSALYLCASSSSRDREGSEFQYFGPGTRLLVL.

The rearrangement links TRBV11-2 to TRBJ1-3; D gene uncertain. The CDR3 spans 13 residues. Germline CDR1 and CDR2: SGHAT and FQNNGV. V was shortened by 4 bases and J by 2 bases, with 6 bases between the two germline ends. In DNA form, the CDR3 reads TGTGCCAGCAGCTCAAATCCTGGAAACACCATATATTTT. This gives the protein CASSSNPGNTIYF.

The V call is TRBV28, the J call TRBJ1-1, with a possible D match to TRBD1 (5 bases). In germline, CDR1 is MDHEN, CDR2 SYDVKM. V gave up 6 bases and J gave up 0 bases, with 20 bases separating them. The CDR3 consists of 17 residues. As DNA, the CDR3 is TGTGCCAGCAGCCTCAGGGCCGCCGTCTTTCTGAACACTGAAGCTTTCTTT. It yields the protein CASSLRAAVFLNTEAFF.

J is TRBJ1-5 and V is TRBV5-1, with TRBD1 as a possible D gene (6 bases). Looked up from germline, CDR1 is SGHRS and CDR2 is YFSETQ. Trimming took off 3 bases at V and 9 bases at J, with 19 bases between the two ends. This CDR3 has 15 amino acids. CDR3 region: CASSYRTEGDTPQHF. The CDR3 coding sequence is TGCGCCAGCAGCTACCGGACAGAAGGAGATACGCCCCAGCATTTT.